The clone carrying this TCR beta chain was seen a handful of times. TCRdb ran MiXCR on the RT-PCR reads and lists one entry per CDR3 protein. The data contain more than 550,000 distinct CDR3 sequences, about 11% of them seen just once; the ten biggest clones take up roughly 9.6%. The entry originates in a study of response to subunit inactivated influenza vaccine. The sample was also reused in another study, on T cells expressing NK-cell markers. From that paper: In generating TCR beta cDNA, 5'RACE template switching with UMIs was used.

This sample comprised PBMCs from blood, obtained on the day of vaccination. The TCR was taken from a man aged 50-60 years who received an inactivated influenza vaccine.

CDR3 amino acids: CASSLLHEKGKLFF. DNA for the CDR3: TGTGCCAGCAGTTTATTACATGAAAAAGGGAAACTGTTTTTT. The rearrangement uses TRBV12-3 or TRBV12-4 and TRBJ1-4; D not certain. V lost 2 bases and J 11 bases, leaving 15 bases between the germline ends. The CDR3 spans 14 residues.